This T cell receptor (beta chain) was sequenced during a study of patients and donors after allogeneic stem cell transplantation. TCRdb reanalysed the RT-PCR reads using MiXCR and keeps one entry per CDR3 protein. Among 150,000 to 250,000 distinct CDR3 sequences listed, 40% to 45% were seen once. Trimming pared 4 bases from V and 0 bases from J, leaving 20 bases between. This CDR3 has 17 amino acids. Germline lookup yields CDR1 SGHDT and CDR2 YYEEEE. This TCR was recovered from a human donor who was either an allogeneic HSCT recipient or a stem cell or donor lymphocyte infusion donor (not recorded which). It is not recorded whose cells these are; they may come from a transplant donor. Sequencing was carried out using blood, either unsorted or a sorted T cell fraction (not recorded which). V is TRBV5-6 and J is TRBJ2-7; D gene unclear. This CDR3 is CASSPFPLGSFSYEQYF. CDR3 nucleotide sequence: TGTGCCAGCAGCCCCTTTCCCCTAGGATCTTTCTCCTACGAGCAGTACTTC.